This TCR beta chain is drawn from a study of CD8 T cells in ankylosing spondylitis (dated by TCRdb to the late 2010s). For context, the study as a whole: The study profiled T cell receptor beta repertoires in healthy donors and ankylosing spondylitis patients to find disease-linked TCR variants. Samples of peripheral blood were taken, and for ankylosing spondylitis patients, synovial fluid was collected as well. The full study cohort comprised about 23 ankylosing spondylitis patients and about a hundred healthy donors. Study-wide conclusions, independent of this receptor: Some motif variants had previously been reported in the synovial fluid and blood of reactive arthritis patients, which suggests shared mechanisms of disease initiation. Blood from ankylosing spondylitis patients appeared to be characterized by a TCR beta motif made up of under 10 highly homologous amino acid variants. A CD8+ phenotype was shown by the disease-linked clones, which were found at relatively low frequencies in peripheral blood. According to the report, matched synovial fluid samples from ankylosing spondylitis patients were significantly enriched for the disease-linked clones.

The instrument was an Illumina HiSeq 2500. TCR beta libraries were prepared by quantitative 5'-RACE with molecular barcodes. Processing in the source paper ran as follows. A new computational method, built on a probabilistic model of VDJ rearrangement, was used to identify disease-linked TCR variants. The public reads were run again by TCRdb, first through fastp at Q25 and then through MiXCR, and only productive beta chains were kept. Each CDR3 protein appears once, grouped with its most common genes and DNA. The V and J calls follow TCRdb's processing rather than the paper's. The sample contains about 540,000 distinct CDR3 sequences, 12% of them found a single time. The ten largest make up around 6.8% of the sample. Details on this clonotype: The antigen this receptor binds is unknown. Base qualities are not recorded, but no much larger clone differs from it by a single base.

The germline V gene gives CDR1 as MNHNS and CDR2 as SASEGT. V loses 4 bases, J loses 7 bases, and the germline ends lie 11 bases apart. The CDR3 sequence holds 14 residues, the cysteine and phenylalanine included. The DNA shown is the 42-base CDR3, in frame from base 1. The receptor was derived from a male donor with ankylosing spondylitis. The specimen sequenced was blood, either unsorted or a sorted T cell fraction (not recorded which). The chain was built from TRBV6-1 and TRBJ1-6; tentative D gene TRBD1, with 5 bases matching. The sequenced DNA: TGTGCCAGCAGTGCCCCGACAGTAAATTCACCCCTCCACTTT. This sequence encodes CASSAPTVNSPLHF.